This TCR beta chain emerged from a study of T cells in Graves' hyperthyroidism and ophthalmopathy (dated by TCRdb to the late 2010s). Background on the whole study: TCR V-J signatures able to tell the groups apart were searched for in a discovery cohort of 90 to 100 patients, of whom roughly 42 had Graves' ophthalmopathy and more than 55 had stable Graves' hyperthyroidism. An independent validation cohort of 18 to 20 hyperthyroidism patients and 15 or so patients who later progressed to ophthalmopathy tested prospective prediction of ophthalmopathy. The 100 or so discovery patients were divided at random into training and test sets in a 7:3 ratio. The study also compared thyroid tissue and blood T-cell repertoires from over 5 Graves' hyperthyroidism patients. Following sampling, methimazole starting at 30 mg daily was given to hyperthyroidism patients, and high-dose intravenous methylprednisolone was given to ophthalmopathy patients. The paper describes TCR Vbeta CDR3 sequencing of 135 peripheral blood samples, made up of roughly 40 ophthalmopathy patients, around 78 hyperthyroidism patients and roughly 17 progressor patients.

Stable Graves' hyperthyroidism was defined as no progression to ophthalmopathy during 18 months of follow-up. Hyperthyroidism patients were newly diagnosed, had a disease duration of under 2 months, and were aged 18 to 65 years. The study excluded patients with uncontrolled infections, other autoimmune diseases, pregnancy or lactation. Clinical symptoms, serum thyroxine and TRAb, thyroid ultrasound, and orbital computed tomography formed the basis for the diagnoses. Total RNA was extracted with Trizol reagent, and quality was checked on an Agilent 2100 Bioanalyzer. What the authors observed across the whole study: No statistical method was used to fix the sample size in advance, and group allocation was not hidden from the investigators. A 13 V-J signature model separated ophthalmopathy from stable hyperthyroidism, with 87.88% sensitivity and about 81% specificity in cross-validation and 80%/75% in testing. In validation, the model predicted progression to ophthalmopathy with about 71% sensitivity and around 72% specificity, a median of approximately 6.5 months before onset. Most expanded thyroid clonotypes (frequency above 0.001) were also detected in blood, a finding suggesting that blood repertoires may reflect thyroid immune responses.

TCR beta CDR3 regions were amplified from RNA transcripts. For the first round of RT-PCR on the TCR CDR3, the HTBI primer set was used together with the Qiagen OneStep RT-PCR kit. A second multiplex PCR round built the libraries, followed by size selection and purification. Paired-end sequencing of the libraries was performed with 100 bp reads on an Illumina HiSeq2000. The authors' analysis ran thus. Raw data were processed with SOAPnuke, discarding reads with adapters, uncalled bases, mean Phred below 15, or no exact constant-primer or identifier match. COPE v1.2.5 was used to merge the high-quality paired reads, and each unique nucleotide sequence was defined as a clonotype. Clonotypes were aligned to IMGT TRBV, TRBD and TRBJ reference segments using MiTCR v1.1. The analysis included only V-J combinations with a frequency above 0.0001, which together covered 98% to 99.2% of the repertoires. A TCS score was defined as the ratio between F50 (clonal expansion) and ExV (chaos), using BLOSUM62-based TCRdist between CDR3 peptides within each V-J. Welch's t-statistics and random forest reduced around 550 V-J features to 10 to 15, which were used in a naive Bayes classifier (R e1071). TCRdb ran its own pipeline on the public reads, namely fastp trimming at Q25 and MiXCR clone calling, and kept in-frame beta chains. Each entry merges the rows of one CDR3 protein and shows their most common DNA and genes. These V and J calls originate from TCRdb's pipeline instead of the authors' own analysis. The sample records about 560,000 distinct CDR3 sequences, 46% of which are singletons. The top ten clones comprise just under 8.5% of the sample.

About this clonotype itself: The clone's antigen remains unknown. Per-base qualities were not stored, and no clone one base away is much larger.

V and J lose 2 bases and 4 bases, and a span of 10 bases separates them. For CDR1 and CDR2, the germline V gene lists SGDLS and YYNGEE. The CDR3 has 13 amino acids, counting the end cysteine and phenylalanine. Only CDR3 DNA remains: 39 bases, in frame from the first base. In this chain, TRBV9 is recombined with TRBJ2-7, with the D gene call left open. The sequencing input was peripheral blood or thyroid tissue (not recorded which). The TCR originated in a woman between 18 and 29 years old with Graves' hyperthyroidism. Donor details come from another sample of the same person, matched by shared clones. The CDR3 reads as follows: CASSVDGEYEQYF. The nucleotide sequence reads TGTGCCAGCAGCGTCGACGGCGAATACGAGCAGTACTTC.